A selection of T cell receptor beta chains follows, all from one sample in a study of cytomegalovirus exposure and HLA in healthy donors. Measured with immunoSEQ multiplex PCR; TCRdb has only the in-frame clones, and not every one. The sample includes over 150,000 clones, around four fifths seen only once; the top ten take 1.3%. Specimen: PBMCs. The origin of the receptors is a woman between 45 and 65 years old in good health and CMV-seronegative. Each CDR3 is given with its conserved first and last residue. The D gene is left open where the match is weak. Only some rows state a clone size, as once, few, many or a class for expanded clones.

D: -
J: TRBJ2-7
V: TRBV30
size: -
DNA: TGTGCCTGGAGCCAGACAGGCTACGAGCAGTACTTC
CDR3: CAWSQTGYEQYF

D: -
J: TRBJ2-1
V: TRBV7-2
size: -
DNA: TGTGCCAGCAGCTTAGCGGGCGCCTACAATGAGCAGTTCTTC
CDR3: CASSLAGAYNEQFF

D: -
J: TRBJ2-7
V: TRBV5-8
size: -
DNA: TGTTTTACTGCGAGGGAAGCTTCCTACGAGCAGTACTTC
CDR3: CFTAREASYEQYF

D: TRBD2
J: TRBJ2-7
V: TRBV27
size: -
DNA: TGTGCCAGCAGTATAATAGCGGGAGCTTACGAGCAGTACTTC
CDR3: CASSIIAGAYEQYF

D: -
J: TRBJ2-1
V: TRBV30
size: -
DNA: TGTGCTTCACAAAAGGCCTGGTCTAGGGGCAATGAGCAGTTCTTC
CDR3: CASQKAWSRGNEQFF

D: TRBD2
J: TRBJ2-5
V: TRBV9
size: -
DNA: TGTGCCAGCAGCGTAGGGACTAGCGGGAGGGCCCTGGAGACCCAGTACTTC
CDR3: CASSVGTSGRALETQYF

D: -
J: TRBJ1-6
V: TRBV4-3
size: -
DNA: TGCGCCAGCAGCCAAGAAATCGGGAGGGCCTATAATTCACCCCTCCACTTT
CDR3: CASSQEIGRAYNSPLHF

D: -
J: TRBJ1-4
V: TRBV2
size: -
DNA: TGTGCCAGCAGGTCGGGGGGCGCCCATGAAAAACTGTTTTTT
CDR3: CASRSGGAHEKLFF

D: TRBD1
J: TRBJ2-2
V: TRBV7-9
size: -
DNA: TGTGCCAGCAGCCTTGGGACAGGGGGCGATAAGCTGTTTTTT
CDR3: CASSLGTGGDKLFF

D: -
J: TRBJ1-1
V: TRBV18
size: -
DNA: TGTGCCAGCTCCATCAGGACAGAGAACACTGAAGCTTTCTTT
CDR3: CASSIRTENTEAFF

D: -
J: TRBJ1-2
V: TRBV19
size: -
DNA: TGTGCCAGTAGTGAGAGAGACTATGGCTACACCTTC
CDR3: CASSERDYGYTF

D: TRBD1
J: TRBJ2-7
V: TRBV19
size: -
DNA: TGTGCCAGTAGTATCGGGACAGGGATTTCGTACGCCTACGAGCAGTACTTC
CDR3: CASSIGTGISYAYEQYF

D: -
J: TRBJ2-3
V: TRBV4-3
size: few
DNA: TGCGCCAGATACACCGTAAGTCTAGATACGCAGTATTTT
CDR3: CARYTVSLDTQYF

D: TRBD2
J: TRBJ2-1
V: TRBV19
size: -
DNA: TGTGCCAGTAGTATAGAGACCGGGAGGTGGTACAATGAGCAGTTCTTC
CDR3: CASSIETGRWYNEQFF

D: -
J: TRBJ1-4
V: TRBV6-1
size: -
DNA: TGTGCCAGCAGTGAAAGCACGTTCGAAAAACTGTTTTTT
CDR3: CASSESTFEKLFF

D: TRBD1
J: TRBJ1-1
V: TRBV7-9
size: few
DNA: TGTGCCAGCAGCTTACAAGGGACAGGGTTGAGAGCTTTCTTT
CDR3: CASSLQGTGLRAFF

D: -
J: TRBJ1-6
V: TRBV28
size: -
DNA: TGTGCCAGCAGTGGGGCAGTAAACTCCTATAATTCACCCCTCCACTTT
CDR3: CASSGAVNSYNSPLHF

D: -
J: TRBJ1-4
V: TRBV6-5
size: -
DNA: TGTGCCAGCAGTTACGGACAGTCAACTAATGAAAAACTGTTTTTT
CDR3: CASSYGQSTNEKLFF

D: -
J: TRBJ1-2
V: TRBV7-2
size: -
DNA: TGTGCCAGCAGCATGACAGGCCCGCCAACTAACTATGGCTACACCTTC
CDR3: CASSMTGPPTNYGYTF

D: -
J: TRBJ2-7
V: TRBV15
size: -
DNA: TGTGCCACCAGCAGAGGGGTGGACCGGGGCGAGCAGTACTTC
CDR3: CATSRGVDRGEQYF

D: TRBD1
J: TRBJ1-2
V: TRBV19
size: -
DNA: TGTGCCAGTAGTAAAGGGGGGTCCGACAGGGATATCTATGGCTACACCTTC
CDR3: CASSKGGSDRDIYGYTF

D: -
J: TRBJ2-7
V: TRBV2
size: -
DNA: TGTGCCAGCAGTGAAGCGCGGGCGTACGAGCAGTACTTC
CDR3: CASSEARAYEQYF

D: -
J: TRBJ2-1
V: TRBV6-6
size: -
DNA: TGTGCCAGCAGTTACATGGCAGACAATGAGCAGTTCTTC
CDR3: CASSYMADNEQFF